The T cell receptor beta chain described here comes from a study of cytomegalovirus exposure and HLA in healthy donors. Profiling relied on immunoSEQ multiplex PCR, and the TCRdb table lists in-frame clones only, not all of them. The repertoire includes about 250,000 clones, roughly 87% of them detected once, and approximately 12% sits in the top ten. V was clipped by 6 bases and J by 1 base, with 12 bases between them. Germline V gene sequence: CDR1 SEHNR, CDR2 FQNEAQ (reference sequence). The CDR3 spans 14 residues. The chain carries TRBV7-9 and TRBJ1-1, with D unclear. The specimen was PBMCs. This clonotype was obtained from a man younger than 35 in good health and CMV-seropositive. This chain's CDR3 is CASSNNVPNTEAFF. The CDR3 DNA is TGTGCCAGCAGTAATAATGTCCCGAACACTGAAGCTTTCTTT.